The 24 T cell receptor beta chains below were found in one sample sequenced in a study of memory CD8 T cells in hepatitis C reinfection. Time point in this sample: pre-reinfection, 55 to 20 weeks before reinfection detection. The sorted cells went straight to TCR sequencing with no prior in vitro expansion. Measured with immunoSEQ multiplex PCR; TCRdb has only the in-frame clones, and not every one. The sample has approximately 50,000 clones; around 92% are singletons. The specimen was naive CD8+ T cells sorted from blood. The receptors were gathered from a man aged 18 to 29 with hepatitis C virus infection.

The chain has TRBV9 and TRBJ1-1; the D gene is possibly TRBD1 (6 bases). Germline V gives CDR1 SGDLS, CDR2 YYNGEE. There are 14 residues in the CDR3. V shed 4 bases and J shed 5 bases, with 15 bases lying between them. The CDR3 bases are TGTGCCAGCAGCCCGACAGGCGGCAGGACTGAAGCTTTCTTT. It specifies CASSPTGGRTEAFF.

The chain joins TRBV28 to TRBJ2-1; 14 bases line up with TRBD2. V lost 6 bases, J lost 6 bases, and 7 bases stayed unmatched. CDR3 length equals 16 residues. Germline loops: CDR1 MDHEN, CDR2 SYDVKM. The CDR3 loop is CASSQIGTSGGNEQFF. In DNA, the CDR3 is TGTGCCAGCAGCCAAATAGGGACTAGCGGGGGCAATGAGCAGTTCTTC. Combining the CDR3 with reference TRBV28 and TRBJ2-1 gives the whole variable domain DVKVTQSSRYLVKRTGEKVFLECVQDMDHENMFWYRQDPGLGLRLIYFSYDVKMKEKGDIPEGYSVSREKKERFSLILESASTNQTSMYLCASSQIGTSGGNEQFFGPGTRLTVL.

The sample holds one count of this clone. This sequence joins TRBV5-1 and TRBJ2-7; D is unresolved. The CDR3 runs 14 residues. CDR1 is SGHRS and CDR2 is YFSETQ in the germline V gene. Trimming stripped 2 bases from V and 2 bases from J, with 11 bases between. This chain's CDR3 is CASSFYGSPYEQYF. DNA of the CDR3: TGCGCCAGCAGCTTCTACGGGTCACCCTACGAGCAGTACTTC.

The gene calls are TRBV9 and TRBJ1-1; D is uncertain. This CDR3 has 14 residues. V was trimmed by 0 bases and J by 6 bases, leaving 12 bases between them. CDR1 and CDR2 (germline): SGDLS, YYNGEE. This chain's CDR3 is CASSVGSLSPEAFF. CDR3 DNA: TGTGCCAGCAGCGTAGGGTCCCTATCTCCTGAAGCTTTCTTT. The whole variable domain, filled in from reference TRBV9 and TRBJ1-1, reads DSGVTQTPKHLITATGQRVTLRCSPRSGDLSVYWYQQSLDQGLQFLIQYYNGEERAKGNILERFSAQQFPDLHSELNLSSLELGDSALYFCASSVGSLSPEAFFGQGTRLTVV.

The genes are TRBV14 and TRBJ2-1, with a weak D call TRBD2 (7 bases). The CDR3 loop spans 14 amino acids. CDR1 and CDR2 (germline): SGHDN, FVKESK. V was clipped by 0 bases and J by 9 bases, with 12 bases between them. The CDR3 reads CASSQEWGGAEQFF. DNA for the CDR3: TGTGCCAGCAGCCAAGAATGGGGGGGGGCTGAGCAGTTCTTC. Using reference TRBV14 and TRBJ2-1 for the parts outside the CDR3, the full variable domain is EAGVTQFPSHSVIEKGQTVTLRCDPISGHDNLYWYRRVMGKEIKFLLHFVKESKQDESGMPNNRFLAERTGGTYSTLKVQPAELEDSGVYFCASSQEWGGAEQFFGPGTRLTVL.

About this clone itself: This CDR3 is also generated by other DNA sequences in the sample. V and J are TRBV27 and TRBJ2-1; weak D call: TRBD2 (7 bases). V was pared by 3 bases and J by 2 bases, with 11 bases between. This CDR3 spans 15 amino acids. CDR1 MNHEY and CDR2 SMNVEV come from the germline V gene (reference sequence). In DNA, the CDR3 is TGTGCCAGCAGTTTGACGGGGGGCCCCTACAATGAGCAGTTCTTC. Its protein product is CASSLTGGPYNEQFF.

CDR3 protein: CASSATGTEKGYV. The CDR3 nucleotides are TGCGCCAGCAGCGCAACCGGGACAGAAAAGGGGTACGTC. The chain combines TRBV5-1 with TRBJ2-7, with 7 bases that match TRBD1. The CDR3 runs to 13 residues. Germline CDR1 and CDR2: SGHRS and YFSETQ. Trimming removed 4 bases from V and 12 bases from J; junction bases left unmatched: 13.

The chain joins TRBV2 to TRBJ2-2; 10 bases align to TRBD1. This CDR3 has 14 residues. Germline trimming cut 4 bases from V and 6 bases from J; bases unmatched to any gene: 2. In germline, CDR1 is SNHLY, CDR2 FYNNEI. The CDR3 DNA sequence: TGTGCCAGCAGTGGACAGGGGGCGCCCGGGGAGCTGTTTTTT. This sequence encodes CASSGQGAPGELFF.

The chain links TRBV7-9 to TRBJ2-5; the D gene is possibly TRBD2 (6 bases). Germline assignment: CDR1 SEHNR and CDR2 FQNEAQ (reference sequence). The CDR3 sequence is 17 residues long. With 5 bases removed from V and 0 bases from J, the gap between germline ends came to 19 bases. Written as DNA, the CDR3 is TGTGCCAGCAGCCCAGCGGGCCAGATAGATTACCAAGAGACCCAGTACTTC. Translated, it gives CASSPAGQIDYQETQYF.

This clone occurred a few times. The genes are TRBV27 and TRBJ2-7; 8 nucleotides align to TRBD2. V gave up 0 bases and J gave up 3 bases; unmatched junction bases: 4. The CDR3 has 15 amino acids. CDR1 and CDR2 (germline): MNHEY, SMNVEV (reference sequence). DNA of the CDR3: TGTGCCAGCAGTTTATCTAGCGGGACCATCTACGAGCAGTACTTC. It codes for CASSLSSGTIYEQYF.

This clone was recorded a few times. The genes are TRBV5-4 and TRBJ1-1; D is uncertain. The germline V and J ends were trimmed by 2 bases and 3 bases, with 8 bases remaining between them. This CDR3 region has 13 residues. Germline V gives CDR1 SGHNT, CDR2 YYREEE (reference sequence). This chain's CDR3 is CASSLQTHTEAFF. The CDR3 DNA reads TGTGCCAGCAGCTTACAGACCCACACTGAAGCTTTCTTT.

This sequence joins TRBV28 and TRBJ2-1; D gene ambiguous. Germline lookup yields CDR1 MDHEN and CDR2 SYDVKM. The CDR3 loop spans 11 amino acids. V was clipped by 3 bases and J by 6 bases, with 3 bases between them. The CDR3 nucleotides are TGTGCCAGCAGTTTTATCAATGAGCAGTTCTTC. This sequence encodes CASSFINEQFF.

The chain couples TRBV29-1 to TRBJ1-1; D remains ambiguous. Trimming pared 5 bases from V and 3 bases from J, leaving 19 bases between. The CDR3 contains 15 residues. Germline V lookup: CDR1 SQVTM, CDR2 ANQGSEA. CDR3 DNA: TGCAGCGTTAGATCAGGTGGCACCTACGACACTGAAGCTTTCTTT. This encodes CSVRSGGTYDTEAFF.

This chain links TRBV18 with TRBJ2-7, with D possibly matching TRBD1 (6 bases). Germline lookup yields CDR1 KGHSH and CDR2 LQKENI. CDR3 size: 13 residues. V lost 3 bases and J 4 bases, leaving 10 bases between the germline ends. The CDR3 DNA reads as TGTGCCAGCTCACCTTCGCAGGGGTACGAGCAGTACTTC. This gives the protein CASSPSQGYEQYF.

The rearrangement links TRBV30 to TRBJ2-4; 7 bases align to TRBD1. J lost 5 bases, V lost 2 bases, and 9 bases had no gene match. The germline CDR1 and CDR2 sequences are GTSNPN and SVGIG (reference sequence). This CDR3 is 15 amino acids long. The CDR3 DNA is TGTGCCTGGAGTCCTCGACAGGGATTACAAAACATTCAGTACTTC. It yields the protein CAWSPRQGLQNIQYF. The variable domain in full, completed from reference TRBV30 and TRBJ2-4, reads SQTIHQWPATLVQPVGSPLSLECTVEGTSNPNLYWYRQAAGRGLQLLFYSVGIGQISSEVPQNLSASRPQDRQFILSSKKLLLSDSGFYLCAWSPRQGLQNIQYFGAGTRLSVL.

The table lists this clone with a count of one. The V and J genes are TRBV10-1 and TRBJ2-1; TRBD1 agrees at 9 bases. In germline, CDR1 is WNHNN, CDR2 SYGVQD (reference sequence). This CDR3 comprises 15 residues. V lost 2 bases, J lost 7 bases, and 6 bases stayed unmatched. Here the CDR3 DNA reads TGCGCCAGCAGTGAGCGAGGGACAGGGAGGAATGAGCAGTTCTTC. Protein sequence: CASSERGTGRNEQFF.

This rearrangement joins TRBV5-6 to TRBJ2-3, with 7 bases lining up with TRBD1. In germline, CDR1 is SGHDT, CDR2 YYEEEE. After removal of 4 bases from V and 4 bases from J, the junction contained 6 bases not matched to a gene. This CDR3 spans 14 amino acids. The CDR3 bases are TGTGCCAGCAGCCTAACAGGGGTTCCAGATACGCAGTATTTT. It yields the protein CASSLTGVPDTQYF.

J is TRBJ2-1 and V is TRBV4-1; D may be TRBD2 (5 bases). This CDR3 is 15 amino acids long. Germline loops: CDR1 MGHRA, CDR2 YSYEKL. Trimming cost V 1 base and J 7 bases, with 14 bases left between them. The CDR3 nucleotides are TGCGCCAGCAGCCAAGTTGAGGGCTCGGGGAATGAGCAGTTCTTC. Protein sequence: CASSQVEGSGNEQFF.

In its sample, this clone was seen once. This sequence joins TRBV7-2 and TRBJ1-2; 10 nucleotides match TRBD1. This CDR3 contains 15 residues. Germline V lookup: CDR1 SGHTA, CDR2 FQGNSA. The trim removed 3 bases at V and 4 bases at J, leaving 5 bases unmatched. The CDR3 bases are TGTGCCAGCAGCTTCCGGACAGGGGGACTCTATGGCTACACCTTC. Encoded protein: CASSFRTGGLYGYTF.

Only a few counts were recorded for this clone. The chain couples TRBV13 to TRBJ1-1, with 7 positions matching TRBD1. V was pared by 4 bases and J by 1 base, with 3 bases of the junction left unmatched. This CDR3 region has 14 residues. The V gene's germline CDR1 is PRHDT and CDR2 FYEKMQ (reference sequence). The CDR3 nucleotides read TGTGCCAGCAGCTCCGGACAGGAGAACACTGAAGCTTTCTTT. It encodes CASSSGQENTEAFF. The entire variable domain, with the rest obtained from reference TRBV13 and TRBJ1-1, is as follows: AAGVIQSPRHLIKEKRETATLKCYPIPRHDTVYWYQQGPGQDPQFLISFYEKMQSDKGSIPDRFSAQQFSDYHSELNMSSLELGDSALYFCASSSGQENTEAFFGQGTRLTVV.

This clone was seen only once. The chain's CDR3 is CASSQDWSDTGELFF. The CDR3 region has the DNA TGCGCCAGCAGCCAAGACTGGAGTGACACCGGGGAGCTGTTTTTT. The chain carries TRBV4-1 and TRBJ2-2; no firm D call. CDR3 size: 15 residues. Germline V gives CDR1 MGHRA, CDR2 YSYEKL. Trimming stripped 0 bases from V and 3 bases from J, with 8 bases between.

The chain employs TRBV9 and TRBJ1-4; perhaps TRBD1 as D (5 bases). CDR3 length equals 15 residues. CDR1 is SGDLS and CDR2 is YYNGEE in the germline V gene. V lost 4 bases and J 4 bases, leaving 14 bases between the germline ends. CDR3 region: CASSSSGADNEKLFF. The CDR3 region has the DNA TGTGCCAGCAGCTCATCTGGGGCGGATAATGAAAAACTGTTTTTT.

This rearrangement joins TRBV4-2 to TRBJ2-1; 7 bases align to TRBD1. The CDR3 length is 17 residues. Trimming cost V 3 bases and J 5 bases; bases outside gene matches: 13. Germline CDR1 and CDR2: LGHNA and YNFKEQ. The DNA of the CDR3 is TGTGCCAGCAGCCAGCTCACAGGGGTACGGGTCGACAATGAGCAGTTCTTC. Amino acids: CASSQLTGVRVDNEQFF.

As to this clone: Other nucleotide sequences in the sample specify the same CDR3. The chain recombines TRBV9 with TRBJ1-1; no clear D gene. CDR1 SGDLS and CDR2 YYNGEE come from the germline V gene. With 0 bases removed from V and 4 bases from J, the gap between germline ends came to 7 bases. The CDR3 length is 13 residues. The DNA of the CDR3 is TGTGCCAGCAGCGTAGGAGGGCGCACTGAAGCTTTCTTT. Its protein product is CASSVGGRTEAFF.